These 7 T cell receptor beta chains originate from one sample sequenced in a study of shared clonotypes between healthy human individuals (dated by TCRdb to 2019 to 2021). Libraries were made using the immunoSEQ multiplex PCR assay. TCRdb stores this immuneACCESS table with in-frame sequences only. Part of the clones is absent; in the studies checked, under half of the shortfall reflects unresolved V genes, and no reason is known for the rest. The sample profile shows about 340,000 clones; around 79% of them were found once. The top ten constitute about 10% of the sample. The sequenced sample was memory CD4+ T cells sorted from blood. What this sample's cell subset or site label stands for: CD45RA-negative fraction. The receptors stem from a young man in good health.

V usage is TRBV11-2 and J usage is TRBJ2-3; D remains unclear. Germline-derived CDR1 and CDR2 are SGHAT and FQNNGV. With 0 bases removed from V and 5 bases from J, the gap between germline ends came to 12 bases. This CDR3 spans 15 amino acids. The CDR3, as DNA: TGTGCCAGCAGCTTAGATCTTTACCCAAAAGATACGCAGTATTTT. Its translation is CASSLDLYPKDTQYF. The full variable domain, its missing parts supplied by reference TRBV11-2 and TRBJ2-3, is EAGVAQSPRYKIIEKRQSVAFWCNPISGHATLYWYQQILGQGPKLLIQFQNNGVVDDSQLPKDRFSAERLKGVDSTLKIQPAKLEDSAVYLCASSLDLYPKDTQYFGPGTRLTVL.

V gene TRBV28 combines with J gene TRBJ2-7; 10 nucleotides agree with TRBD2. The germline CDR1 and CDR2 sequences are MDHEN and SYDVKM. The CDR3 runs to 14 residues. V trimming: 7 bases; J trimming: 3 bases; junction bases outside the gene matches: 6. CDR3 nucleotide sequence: TGTGCCAGCACGCGACTAGCGGGTATCTACGAGCAGTACTTC. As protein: CASTRLAGIYEQYF.

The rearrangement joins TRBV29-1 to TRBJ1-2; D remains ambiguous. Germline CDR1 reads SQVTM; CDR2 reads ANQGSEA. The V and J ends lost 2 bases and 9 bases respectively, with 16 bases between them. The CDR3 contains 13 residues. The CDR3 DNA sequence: TGCAGCGTTGAAAGCTCTCACCCATGGAGCTACACCTTC. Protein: CSVESSHPWSYTF.

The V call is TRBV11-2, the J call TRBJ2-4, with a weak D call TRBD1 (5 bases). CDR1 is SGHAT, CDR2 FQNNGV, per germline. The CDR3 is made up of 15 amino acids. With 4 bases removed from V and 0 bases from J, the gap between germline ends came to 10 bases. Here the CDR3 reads CASSSRGKAKNIQYF. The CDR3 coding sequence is TGTGCCAGCAGCTCTAGGGGTAAAGCCAAAAACATTCAGTACTTC.

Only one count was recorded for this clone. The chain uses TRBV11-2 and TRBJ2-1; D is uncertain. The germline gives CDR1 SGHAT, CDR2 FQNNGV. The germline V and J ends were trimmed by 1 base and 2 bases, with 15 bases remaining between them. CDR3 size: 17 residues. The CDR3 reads CASSLAFFAATYNEQFF. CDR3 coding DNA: TGTGCCAGCAGCTTAGCGTTTTTCGCGGCGACCTACAATGAGCAGTTCTTC.

CDR3 sequence reads: CASTSENTQYF. DNA of the CDR3: TGTGCCAGCACTAGCGAGAATACGCAGTATTTT. This chain uses TRBV28 with TRBJ2-3; D is perhaps TRBD2 (6 bases). V was clipped by 7 bases and J by 7 bases, with 9 bases between them. This CDR3 is built from 11 residues. Per germline, CDR1 MDHEN and CDR2 SYDVKM. The entire variable domain, with the rest obtained from reference TRBV28 and TRBJ2-3, is as follows: DVKVTQSSRYLVKRTGEKVFLECVQDMDHENMFWYRQDPGLGLRLIYFSYDVKMKEKGDIPEGYSVSREKKERFSLILESASTNQTSMYLCASTSENTQYFGPGTRLTVL.

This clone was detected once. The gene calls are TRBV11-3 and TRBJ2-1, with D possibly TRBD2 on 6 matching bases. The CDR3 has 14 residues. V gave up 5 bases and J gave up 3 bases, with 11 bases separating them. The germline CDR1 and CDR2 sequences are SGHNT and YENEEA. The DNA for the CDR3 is TGTGCCAGCAGCGCCCTGGGGGGCTACAATGAGCAGTTCTTC. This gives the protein CASSALGGYNEQFF.